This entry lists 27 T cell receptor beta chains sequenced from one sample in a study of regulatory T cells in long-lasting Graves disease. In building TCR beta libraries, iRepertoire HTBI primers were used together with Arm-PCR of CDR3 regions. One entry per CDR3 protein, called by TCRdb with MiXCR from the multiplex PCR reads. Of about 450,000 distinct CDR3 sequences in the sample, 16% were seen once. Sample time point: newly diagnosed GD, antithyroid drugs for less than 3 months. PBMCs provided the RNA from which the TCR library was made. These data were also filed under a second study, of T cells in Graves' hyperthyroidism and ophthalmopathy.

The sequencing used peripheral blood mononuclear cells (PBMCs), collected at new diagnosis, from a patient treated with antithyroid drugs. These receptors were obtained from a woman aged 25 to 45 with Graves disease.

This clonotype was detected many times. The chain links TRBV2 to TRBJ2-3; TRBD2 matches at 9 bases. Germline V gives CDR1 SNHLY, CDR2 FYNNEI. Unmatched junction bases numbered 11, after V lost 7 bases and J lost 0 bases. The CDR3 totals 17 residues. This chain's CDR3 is CASKTLAGGVSTDTQYF. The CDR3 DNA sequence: TGTGCCAGCAAAACCTTGGCGGGGGGGGTTAGCACAGATACGCAGTATTTT.

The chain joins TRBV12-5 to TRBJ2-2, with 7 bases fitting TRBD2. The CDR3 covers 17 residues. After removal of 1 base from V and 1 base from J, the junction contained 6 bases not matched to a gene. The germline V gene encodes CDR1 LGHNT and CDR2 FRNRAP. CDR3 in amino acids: CASGLARSGKNTGELFF. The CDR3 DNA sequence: TGTGCTAGTGGTTTGGCCCGAAGCGGGAAGAACACCGGGGAGCTGTTTTTT.

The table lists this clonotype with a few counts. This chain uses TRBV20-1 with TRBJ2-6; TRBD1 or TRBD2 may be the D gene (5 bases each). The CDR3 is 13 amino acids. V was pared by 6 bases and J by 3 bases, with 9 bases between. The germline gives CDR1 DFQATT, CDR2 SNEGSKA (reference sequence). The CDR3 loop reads CSAEGFGANVLTF. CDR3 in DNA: TGCAGTGCCGAGGGGTTTGGGGCCAACGTCCTGACTTTC.

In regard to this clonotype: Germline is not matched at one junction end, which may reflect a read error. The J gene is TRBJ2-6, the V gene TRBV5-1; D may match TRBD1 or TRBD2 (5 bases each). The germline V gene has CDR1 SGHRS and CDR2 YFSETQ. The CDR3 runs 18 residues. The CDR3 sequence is CASSNPRDGLGGANVLTF. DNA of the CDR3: TGTGCCAGCAGCAACCCCCGGGACGGGCTAGGGGGGGCCAACGTCCTGACTTTC.

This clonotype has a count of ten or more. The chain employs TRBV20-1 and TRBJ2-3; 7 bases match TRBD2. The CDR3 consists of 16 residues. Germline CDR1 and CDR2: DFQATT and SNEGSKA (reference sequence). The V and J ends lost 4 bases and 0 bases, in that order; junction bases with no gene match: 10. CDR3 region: CSAKRDYSASTDTQYF. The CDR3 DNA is TGCAGTGCTAAAAGGGACTATTCCGCTAGCACAGATACGCAGTATTTT.

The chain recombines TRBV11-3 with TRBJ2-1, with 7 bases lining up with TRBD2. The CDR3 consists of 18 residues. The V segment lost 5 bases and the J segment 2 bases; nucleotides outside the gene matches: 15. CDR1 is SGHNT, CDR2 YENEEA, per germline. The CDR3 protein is CASSHLAGVIATYNEQFF. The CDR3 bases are TGTGCCAGCAGCCATCTCGCGGGGGTGATCGCCACCTACAATGAGCAGTTCTTC.

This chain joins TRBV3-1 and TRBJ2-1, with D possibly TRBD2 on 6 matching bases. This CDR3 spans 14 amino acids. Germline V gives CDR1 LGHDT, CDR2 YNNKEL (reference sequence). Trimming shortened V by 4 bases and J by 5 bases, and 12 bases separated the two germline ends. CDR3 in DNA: TGTGCCAGCAGCCGACGGGAGCTCGACAATGAGCAGTTCTTC. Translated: CASSRRELDNEQFF.

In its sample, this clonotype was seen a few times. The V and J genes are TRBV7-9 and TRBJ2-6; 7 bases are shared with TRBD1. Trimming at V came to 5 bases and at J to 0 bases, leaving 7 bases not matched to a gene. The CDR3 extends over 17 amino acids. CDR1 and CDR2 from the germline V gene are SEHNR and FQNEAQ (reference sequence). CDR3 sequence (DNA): TGTGCCAGCAGCGATACACAGGGGCCCTCTGGGGCCAACGTCCTGACTTTC. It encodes CASSDTQGPSGANVLTF. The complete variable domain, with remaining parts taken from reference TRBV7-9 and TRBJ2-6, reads DTGVSQNPRHKITKRGQNVTFRCDPISEHNRLYWYRQTLGQGPEFLTYFQNEAQLEKSRLLSDRFSAERPKGSFSTLEIQRTEQGDSAMYLCASSDTQGPSGANVLTFGAGSRLTVL.

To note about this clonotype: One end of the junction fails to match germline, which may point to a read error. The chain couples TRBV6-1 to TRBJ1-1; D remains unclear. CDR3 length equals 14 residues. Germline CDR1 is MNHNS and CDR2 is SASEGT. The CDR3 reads CASSLGLGNNEAFF. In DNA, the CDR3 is TGTGCCAGCAGCCTAGGACTGGGGAACAATGAAGCTTTCTTT.

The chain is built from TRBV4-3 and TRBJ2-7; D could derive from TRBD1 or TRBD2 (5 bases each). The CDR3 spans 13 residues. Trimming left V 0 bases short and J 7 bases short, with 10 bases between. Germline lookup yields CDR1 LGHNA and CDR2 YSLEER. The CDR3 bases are TGCGCCAGCAGCCAAGATTGGGACGGGGAGCAGTACTTC. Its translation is CASSQDWDGEQYF.

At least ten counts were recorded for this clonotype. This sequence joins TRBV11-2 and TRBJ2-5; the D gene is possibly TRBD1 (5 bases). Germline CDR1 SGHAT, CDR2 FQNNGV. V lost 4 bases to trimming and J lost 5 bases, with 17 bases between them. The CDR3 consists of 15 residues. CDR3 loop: CASSSWPDTGETQYF. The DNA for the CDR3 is TGTGCCAGCAGCTCCTGGCCGGACACCGGGGAGACCCAGTACTTC.

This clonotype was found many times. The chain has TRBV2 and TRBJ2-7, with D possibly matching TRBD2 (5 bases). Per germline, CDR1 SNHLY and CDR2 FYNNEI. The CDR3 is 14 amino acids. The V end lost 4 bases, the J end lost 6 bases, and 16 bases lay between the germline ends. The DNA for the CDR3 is TGTGCCAGCAGTGTGGAGCGGCCCCCACGCGAGCAGTACTTC. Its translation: CASSVERPPREQYF.

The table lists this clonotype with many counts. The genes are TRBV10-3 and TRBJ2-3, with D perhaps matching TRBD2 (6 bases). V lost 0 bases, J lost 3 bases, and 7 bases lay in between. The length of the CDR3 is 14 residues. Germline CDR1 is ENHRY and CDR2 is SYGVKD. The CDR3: CAISESAGTDTQYF. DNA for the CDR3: TGTGCCATCAGTGAGTCGGCGGGAACAGATACGCAGTATTTT.

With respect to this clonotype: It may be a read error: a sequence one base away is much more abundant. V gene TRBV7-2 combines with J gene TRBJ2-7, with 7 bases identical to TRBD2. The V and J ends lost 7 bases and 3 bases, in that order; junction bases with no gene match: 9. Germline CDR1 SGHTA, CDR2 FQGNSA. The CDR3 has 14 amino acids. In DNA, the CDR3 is TGTGCCAGCACCCCCCACGGCGGGAGCTACGAGCAGTACTTC. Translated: CASTPHGGSYEQYF.

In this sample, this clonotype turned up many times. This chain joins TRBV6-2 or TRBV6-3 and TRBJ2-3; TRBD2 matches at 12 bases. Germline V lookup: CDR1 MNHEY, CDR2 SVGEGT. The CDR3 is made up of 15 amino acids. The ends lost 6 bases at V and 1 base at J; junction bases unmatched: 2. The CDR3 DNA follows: TGTGCCAGCAGCGGGACTAGCGGGCGCACAGATACGCAGTATTTT. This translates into CASSGTSGRTDTQYF.

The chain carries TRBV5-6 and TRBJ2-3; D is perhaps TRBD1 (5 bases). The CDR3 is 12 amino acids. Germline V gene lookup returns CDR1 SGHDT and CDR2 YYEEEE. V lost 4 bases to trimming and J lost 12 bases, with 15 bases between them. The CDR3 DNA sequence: TGTGCCAGCAGCACCGTCCAGGGTGTCCAGTATTTT. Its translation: CASSTVQGVQYF.

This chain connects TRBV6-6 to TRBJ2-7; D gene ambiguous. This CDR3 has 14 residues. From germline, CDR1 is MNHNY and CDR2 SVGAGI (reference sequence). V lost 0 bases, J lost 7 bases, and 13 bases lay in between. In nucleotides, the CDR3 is TGTGCCAGCAGTTACTCGAGTCCGTACAATGAGCAGTACTTC. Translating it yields CASSYSSPYNEQYF.

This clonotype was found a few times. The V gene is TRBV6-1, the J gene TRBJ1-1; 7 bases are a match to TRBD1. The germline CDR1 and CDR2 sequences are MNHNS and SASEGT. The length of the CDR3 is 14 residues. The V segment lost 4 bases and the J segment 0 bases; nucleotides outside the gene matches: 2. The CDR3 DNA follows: TGTGCCAGCAGTGCTAGGGGGCTGAACACTGAAGCTTTCTTT. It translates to CASSARGLNTEAFF.

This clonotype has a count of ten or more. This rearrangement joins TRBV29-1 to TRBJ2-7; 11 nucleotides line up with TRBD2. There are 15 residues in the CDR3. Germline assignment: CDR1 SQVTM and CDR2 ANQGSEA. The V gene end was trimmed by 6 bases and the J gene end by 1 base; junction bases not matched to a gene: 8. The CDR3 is CSVQPGTSGSYEQYF. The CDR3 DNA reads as TGCAGCGTCCAGCCCGGGACTAGCGGATCCTACGAGCAGTACTTC.

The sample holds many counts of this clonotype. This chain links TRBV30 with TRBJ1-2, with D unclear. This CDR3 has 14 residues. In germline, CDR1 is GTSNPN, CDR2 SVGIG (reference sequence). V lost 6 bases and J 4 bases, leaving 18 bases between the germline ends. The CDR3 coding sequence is TGTGCCTGCGCGTACCTCAAAAGGACCTATGGCTACACCTTC. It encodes CACAYLKRTYGYTF.

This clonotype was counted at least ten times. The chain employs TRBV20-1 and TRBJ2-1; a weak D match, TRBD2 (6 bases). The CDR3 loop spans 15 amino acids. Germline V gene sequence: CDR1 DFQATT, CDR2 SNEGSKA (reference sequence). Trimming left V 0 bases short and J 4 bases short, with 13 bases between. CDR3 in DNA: TGCAGTGCTAGAGAAGGCCTAGGAGGGTACAATGAGCAGTTCTTC. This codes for CSAREGLGGYNEQFF.

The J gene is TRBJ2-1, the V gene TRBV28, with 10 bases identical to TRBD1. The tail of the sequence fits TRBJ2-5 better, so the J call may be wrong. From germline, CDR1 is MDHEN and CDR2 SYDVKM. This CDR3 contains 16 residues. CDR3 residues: CASSLTGTGVWETQYF. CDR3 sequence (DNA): TGTGCCAGCAGTTTAACCGGGACAGGGGTATGGGAGACCCAGTACTTC.

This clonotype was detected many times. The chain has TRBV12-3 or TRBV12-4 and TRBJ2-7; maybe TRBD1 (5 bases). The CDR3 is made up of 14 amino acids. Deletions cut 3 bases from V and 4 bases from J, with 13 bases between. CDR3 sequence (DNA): TGTGCCAGCAGTTTGGGGCCTTCGGTTTACGAGCAGTACTTC. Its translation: CASSLGPSVYEQYF.

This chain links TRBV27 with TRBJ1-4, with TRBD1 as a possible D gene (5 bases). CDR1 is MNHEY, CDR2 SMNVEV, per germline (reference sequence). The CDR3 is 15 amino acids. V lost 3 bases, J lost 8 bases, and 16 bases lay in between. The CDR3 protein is CASSLEGPRREKLFF. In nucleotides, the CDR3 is TGTGCCAGCAGTTTGGAGGGGCCGCGGAGGGAAAAACTGTTTTTT.

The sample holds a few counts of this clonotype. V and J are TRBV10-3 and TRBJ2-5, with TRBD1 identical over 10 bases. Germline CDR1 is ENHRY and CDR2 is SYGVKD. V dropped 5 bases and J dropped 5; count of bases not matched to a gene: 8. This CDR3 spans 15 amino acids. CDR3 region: CAISPRDRGWETQYF. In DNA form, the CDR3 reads TGTGCCATCAGTCCACGGGACAGGGGATGGGAGACCCAGTACTTC.

CDR3: CASSEGGLAGPKNIQYF. The DNA of the CDR3 is TGTGCCAGCAGCGAGGGGGGACTAGCGGGACCCAAAAACATTCAGTACTTC. The rearrangement uses TRBV7-6 and TRBJ2-4, with 13 positions matching TRBD2. The germline V gene has CDR1 SGHVS and CDR2 FNYEAQ. The CDR3 covers 17 residues. With V trimmed by 5 bases and J by 2 bases, 6 bases remained unmatched.

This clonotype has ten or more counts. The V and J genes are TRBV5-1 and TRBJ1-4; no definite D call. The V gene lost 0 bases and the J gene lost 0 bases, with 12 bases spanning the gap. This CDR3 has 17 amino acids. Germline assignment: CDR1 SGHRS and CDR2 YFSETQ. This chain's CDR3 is CASSLDRGPATNEKLFF. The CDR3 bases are TGCGCCAGCAGCTTGGACAGAGGACCTGCAACTAATGAAAAACTGTTTTTT.